This section outlines one TCR beta chain sequence together with its context. As yet, its antigen is unknown. This sample stems from a study of T-cell reconstitution after alpha-beta-depleted transplantation in children. General study results and limits: Several hundred graft clones that had expanded were reportedly the source of alpha-beta T cells about two months after transplant.

CDR1 is LGHNA, CDR2 YNFKEQ, per germline. This CDR3 region has 15 residues. Trimming pared 1 base from V and 4 bases from J, leaving 8 bases between. Molecular barcoding with unique molecular identifiers was used for the TCRbeta library. A single record per CDR3 protein comes from TCRdb applying MiXCR to the PCR reads. Among about 340,000 distinct CDR3 sequences listed, roughly 15% were seen once. The chain carries TRBV4-2 and TRBJ2-6; a weak D match, TRBD1 (5 bases). The receptor comes from a male patient between 2 and 15 years old who had a stem cell transplant for acute lymphoblastic leukemia, so the T cells may come from the graft donor. Sequencing was performed on PBMCs, mostly from graft donor cells, taken 360 days after TCRalphabeta/CD19-depleted stem cell transplant. The CDR3 region is CASSQGRQGANVLTF. The CDR3 nucleotides read TGTGCCAGCAGCCAAGGCCGACAGGGGGCCAACGTCCTGACTTTC.